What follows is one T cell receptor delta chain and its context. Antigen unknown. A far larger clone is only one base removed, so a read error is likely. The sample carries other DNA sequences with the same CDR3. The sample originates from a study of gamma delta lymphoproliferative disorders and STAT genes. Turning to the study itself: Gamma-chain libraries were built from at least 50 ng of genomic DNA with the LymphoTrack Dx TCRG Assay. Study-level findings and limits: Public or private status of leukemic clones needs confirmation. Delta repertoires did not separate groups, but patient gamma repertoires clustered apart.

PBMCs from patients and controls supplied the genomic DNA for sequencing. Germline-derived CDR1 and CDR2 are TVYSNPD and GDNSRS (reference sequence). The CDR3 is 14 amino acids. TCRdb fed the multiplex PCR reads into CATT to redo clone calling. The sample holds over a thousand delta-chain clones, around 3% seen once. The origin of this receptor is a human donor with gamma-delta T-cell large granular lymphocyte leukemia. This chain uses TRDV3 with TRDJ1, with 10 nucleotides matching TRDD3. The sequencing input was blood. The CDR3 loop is CALGLGDRGDKLIF. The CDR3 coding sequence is TGTGCCTTAGGTCTGGGGGATAGGGGCGATAAGCTCATCTTT.